This TCR delta chain derives from a study of gamma-delta chains in newborns, infants, children. Study-level information: Microbial exposure reportedly drives polyclonal innate γδ T cell expansion after birth.

V dropped 2 bases and J dropped 0; count of bases not matched to a gene: 6. The CDR3 is 20 residues long. From germline, CDR1 is GEAIGNYY and CDR2 EKD. TCRdb reran clone calling via CATT on the reads. The data contain more than 9,000 delta-chain clones, about 3.6% of them singletons. The sequencing sample was made of blood. The chain combines TRDV2 with TRDJ3; 13 bases map to TRDD3. Assignment of the J gene here rests on matching the DNA to germline, because TCRdb gives none. This sequence was found in a child who was a newborn, infant or young child, either healthy, febrile or measles-vaccinated (not recorded which). DNA for the CDR3: TGTGCCTGTGACATACTGGGGGATACGAGGAGCTCCTGGGACACCCGACAGATGTTTTTC. Amino acids: CACDILGDTRSSWDTRQMFF.